The clone carrying this TCR beta chain was seen a handful of times. Its antigen is unknown. The source of the sample is a study of T cell repertoires in cytomegalovirus infection. In the study overall: HLA-C-restricted CMV epitopes, recently identified, and well-studied HLA-B-restricted ones were used by the study. Through public TCR beta signatures, both CMV infection and matching HLA type were indicated. Study observations and caveats: Dominating the ex vivo response were TCR beta clonotypes that were CMV-specific and HLA-C-restricted. Cumulative public TCR beta family frequency identified carriers of CMV plus the relevant HLA.

From germline, CDR1 is SGHDT and CDR2 YYEEEE. V was cut by 0 bases and J by 1 base, with 7 bases left in between. CDR3 size: 15 residues. MiXCR, run by TCRdb on the reads, gives a single entry per CDR3 protein. Of about 480,000 distinct CDR3 sequences detected, roughly 34% appear once; the ten largest clones hold about a sixth. The rearrangement links TRBV5-6 to TRBJ2-2, with D possibly matching TRBD1 (5 bases). The receptor was derived from a human donor in good health (CMV status not recorded). Some clones in this sample may be carry-over from other donors' samples. Material: cultured PBMCs, obtained from culture after CMV antigen stimulation. This CDR3 reads CASSLGQMNTGELFF. The CDR3 DNA sequence: TGTGCCAGCAGCTTGGGACAGATGAACACCGGGGAGCTGTTTTTT.